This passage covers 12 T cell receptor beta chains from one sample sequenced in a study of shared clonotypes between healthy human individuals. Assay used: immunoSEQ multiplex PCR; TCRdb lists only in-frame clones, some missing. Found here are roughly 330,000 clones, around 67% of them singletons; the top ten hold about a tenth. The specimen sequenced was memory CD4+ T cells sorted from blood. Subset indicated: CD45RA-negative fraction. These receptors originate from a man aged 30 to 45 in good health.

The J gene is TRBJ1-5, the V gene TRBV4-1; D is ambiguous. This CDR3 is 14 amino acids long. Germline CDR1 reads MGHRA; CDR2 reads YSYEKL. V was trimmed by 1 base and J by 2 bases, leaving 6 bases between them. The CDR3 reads CASSQATGNQPQHF. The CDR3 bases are TGCGCCAGCAGCCAAGCGACGGGCAATCAGCCCCAGCATTTT.

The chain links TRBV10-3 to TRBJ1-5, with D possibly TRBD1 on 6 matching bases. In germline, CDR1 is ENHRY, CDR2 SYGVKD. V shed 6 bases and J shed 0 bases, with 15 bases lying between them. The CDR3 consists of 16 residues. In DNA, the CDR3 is TGTGCCATCAGCGGTGGACAGCAGTATAGCAATCAGCCCCAGCATTTT. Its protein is CAISGGQQYSNQPQHF.

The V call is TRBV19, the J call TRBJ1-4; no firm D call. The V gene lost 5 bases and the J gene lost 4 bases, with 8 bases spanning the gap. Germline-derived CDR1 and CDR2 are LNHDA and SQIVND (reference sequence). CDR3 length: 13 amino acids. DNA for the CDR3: TGTGCCAGTAGTTGGAGACTTAATGAAAAACTGTTTTTT. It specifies CASSWRLNEKLFF.

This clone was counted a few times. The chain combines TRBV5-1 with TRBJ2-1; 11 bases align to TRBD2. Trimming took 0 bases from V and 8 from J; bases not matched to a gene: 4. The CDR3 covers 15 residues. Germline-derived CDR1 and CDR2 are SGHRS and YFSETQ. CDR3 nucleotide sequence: TGCGCCAGCAGCTTGGCACTAGCGGGAGTGGATGAGCAGTTCTTC. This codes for CASSLALAGVDEQFF. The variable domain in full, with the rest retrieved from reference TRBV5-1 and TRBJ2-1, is KAGVTQTPRYLIKTRGQQVTLSCSPISGHRSVSWYQQTPGQGLQFLFEYFSETQRNKGNFPGRFSGRQFSNSRSEMNVSTLELGDSALYLCASSLALAGVDEQFFGPGTRLTVL.

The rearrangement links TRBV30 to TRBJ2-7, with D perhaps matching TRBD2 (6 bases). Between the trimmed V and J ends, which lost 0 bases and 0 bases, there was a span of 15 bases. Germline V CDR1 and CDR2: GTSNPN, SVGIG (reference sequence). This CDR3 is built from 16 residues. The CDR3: CAWSVLGLADSYEQYF. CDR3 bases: TGTGCCTGGAGTGTACTTGGGTTAGCGGACTCCTACGAGCAGTACTTC.

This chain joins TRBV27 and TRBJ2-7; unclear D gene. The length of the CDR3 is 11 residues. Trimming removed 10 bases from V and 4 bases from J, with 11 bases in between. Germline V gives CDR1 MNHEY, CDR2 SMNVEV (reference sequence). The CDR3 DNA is TGTGCCACCGCGACCCCTTACGAGCAGTACTTC. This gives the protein CATATPYEQYF.

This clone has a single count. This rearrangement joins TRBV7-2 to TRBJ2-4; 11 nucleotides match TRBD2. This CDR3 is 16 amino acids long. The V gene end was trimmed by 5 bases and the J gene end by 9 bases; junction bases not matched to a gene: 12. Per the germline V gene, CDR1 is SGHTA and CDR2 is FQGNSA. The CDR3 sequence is CASSKLAGVSNGIQYF. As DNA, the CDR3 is TGTGCCAGCAGCAAACTAGCGGGAGTTTCGAATGGCATTCAGTACTTC. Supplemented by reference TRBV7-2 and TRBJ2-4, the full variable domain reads GAGVSQSPSNKVTEKGKDVELRCDPISGHTALYWYRQSLGQGLEFLIYFQGNSAPDKSGLPSDRFSAERTGGSVSTLTIQRTQQEDSAVYLCASSKLAGVSNGIQYFGAGTRLSVL.

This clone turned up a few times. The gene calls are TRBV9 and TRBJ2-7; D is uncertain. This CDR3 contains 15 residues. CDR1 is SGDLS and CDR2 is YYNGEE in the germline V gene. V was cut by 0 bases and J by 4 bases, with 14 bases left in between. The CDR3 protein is CASSVGLSVDYEQYF. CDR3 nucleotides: TGTGCCAGCAGCGTAGGGCTTTCTGTTGATTACGAGCAGTACTTC.

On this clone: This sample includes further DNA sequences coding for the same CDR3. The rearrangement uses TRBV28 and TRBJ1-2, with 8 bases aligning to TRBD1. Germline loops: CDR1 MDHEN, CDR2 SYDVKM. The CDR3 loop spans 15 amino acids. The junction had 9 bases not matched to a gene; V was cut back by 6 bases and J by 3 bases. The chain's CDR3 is CASSLSAGGDYGYTF. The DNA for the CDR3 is TGTGCCAGCAGCCTCTCGGCAGGGGGCGACTATGGCTACACCTTC.

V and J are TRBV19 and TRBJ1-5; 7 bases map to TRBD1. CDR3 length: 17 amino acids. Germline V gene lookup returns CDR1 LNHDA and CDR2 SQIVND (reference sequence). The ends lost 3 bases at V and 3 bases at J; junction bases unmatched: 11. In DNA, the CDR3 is TGTGCCAGTAGTATCCCTAAAGTTAGGGGGCCCAATCAGCCCCAGCATTTT. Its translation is CASSIPKVRGPNQPQHF.

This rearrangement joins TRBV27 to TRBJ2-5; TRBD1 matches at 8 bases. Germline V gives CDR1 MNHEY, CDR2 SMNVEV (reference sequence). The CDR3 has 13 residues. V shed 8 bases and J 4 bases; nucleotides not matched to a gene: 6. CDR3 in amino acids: CASGPDRGETQYF. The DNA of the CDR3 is TGTGCCAGCGGACCCGACAGGGGAGAGACCCAGTACTTC.

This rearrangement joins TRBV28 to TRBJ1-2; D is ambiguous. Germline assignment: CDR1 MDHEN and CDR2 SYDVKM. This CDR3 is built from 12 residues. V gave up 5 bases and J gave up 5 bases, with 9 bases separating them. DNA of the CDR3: TGTGCCAGCAGTGTGGGGAGTTATGGCTACACCTTC. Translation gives CASSVGSYGYTF.